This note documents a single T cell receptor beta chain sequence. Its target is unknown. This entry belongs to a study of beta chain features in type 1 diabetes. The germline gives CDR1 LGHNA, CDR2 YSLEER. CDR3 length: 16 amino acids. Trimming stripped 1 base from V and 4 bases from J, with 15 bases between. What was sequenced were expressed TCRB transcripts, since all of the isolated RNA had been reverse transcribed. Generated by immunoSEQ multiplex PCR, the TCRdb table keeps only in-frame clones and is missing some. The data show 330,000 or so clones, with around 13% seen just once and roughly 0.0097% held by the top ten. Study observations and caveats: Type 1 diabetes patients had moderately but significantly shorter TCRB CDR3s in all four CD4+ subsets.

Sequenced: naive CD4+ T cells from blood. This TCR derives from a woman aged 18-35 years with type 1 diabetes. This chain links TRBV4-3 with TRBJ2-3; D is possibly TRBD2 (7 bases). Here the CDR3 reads CASSQVHTGGPDTQYF. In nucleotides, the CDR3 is TGCGCCAGCAGCCAAGTTCATACGGGGGGCCCAGATACGCAGTATTTT.